Below, 2 T cell receptor beta chains from the same sample are listed, as sequenced in a study of CD8 T cells in ankylosing spondylitis. TCRdb itself ran the 5' RACE reads through MiXCR, one entry per CDR3 protein. Of fewer than 25,000 distinct CDR3 sequences listed, under 15% are singletons. The material sequenced was blood. Every receptor here comes from a male donor with ankylosing spondylitis or in good health (not recorded which).

This clonotype was observed at least ten times. The CDR3 sequence: CASSSTGTEAFF. Here the CDR3 DNA reads TGTGCCAGCAGCTCAACGGGCACTGAAGCTTTCTTT. The chain links TRBV7-2 to TRBJ1-1; D is unresolved. Germline CDR1 reads SGHTA; CDR2 reads FQGNSA. Trimming removed 4 bases from V and 4 bases from J, with 7 bases in between. The CDR3 length is 12 residues.

This clonotype was recorded many times. The gene calls are TRBV28 and TRBJ1-1; D is possibly TRBD1 (6 bases). CDR3 length: 15 residues. V shed 3 bases and J shed 1 base, with 12 bases lying between them. Germline CDR1 is MDHEN and CDR2 is SYDVKM. The CDR3 DNA reads as TGTGCCAGCAGTTTCCCGAAGACAGGGAACACTGAAGCTTTCTTT. Translation: CASSFPKTGNTEAFF.